This entry concerns a single TCR beta chain. Its antigen remains undetermined. Base quality data are lacking; no much larger clone is found one base away. This sample was taken from a study of blood T cell repertoires in COVID-19 (dated by TCRdb to 2020 to 2022). Looking at the study overall: The collaborator samples originated in the United States, Italy and Spain and spanned the acute and convalescent phases of COVID-19. Subjects who had been exposed to COVID-19, were actively infected with it, or had recovered from it provided the deeply sampled blood TCRbeta repertoires that made up the dataset. The samples were drawn from the first 160 participants of the ongoing ImmuneRACE study and from over 950 subjects provided by 6 global collaborators. Sample metadata almost always included a de-identified subject ID, COVID-19 status, age in years and sex. Where available, HLA class I and class II types were obtained from metadata supplied by the sample provider rather than from assay-based typing. The repertoires were made available in a free public database intended to serve as a resource for research on the immune response to SARS-CoV-2. The material from the prospective study consisted of cDNA or gDNA derived from T cells, B-cell-depleted T cells, or PBMCs. Study-wide findings and limitations: The quantity of clinical and demographic metadata differed by source and by participant and was supplied without curation.

TCRbeta CDR3 regions were amplified from genomic DNA by means of the immunoSEQ Assay, a bias-controlled multiplex PCR. The authors' analysis ran thus. The number of nucleated cells in each sample was estimated by amplification of reference gene primers within the assay. Sequence reads were collapsed and filtered to measure the absolute abundance of every unique TCRbeta CDR3 rearrangement. For each sample, productive Simpson clonality was calculated as the square root of Simpson's diversity index over productive rearrangements. TCRdb took over this immuneACCESS table, retaining in-frame rearrangements with V and J assigned. Such tables are incomplete; in checked studies, under half of the missing clones stem from an unresolved V gene, and the remainder is unexplained. From that table come the V and J calls and clone size; the DNA was used to work out D and trimming. The sample data list 280,000 or so clones, and 83% of these were observed just once. The ten most abundant clones make up roughly 10% of the sample.

There are 11 amino acids in the CDR3, from cysteine to phenylalanine inclusive. Only the CDR3 part of the read is kept: 33 bases, read in frame from the first base. Cut back by 3 bases and 8 bases, the V and J ends lie 7 bases apart. Reading the germline V gene (reference sequence) gives CDR1 GTSNPN and CDR2 SVGIG. Another Seattle source contributed samples from volunteer blood donors who had recovered from COVID-19. Each collaborating institution followed its own protocols to collect whole blood in K2EDTA tubes. For TCRbeta analysis, collaborators shipped samples as frozen whole blood, isolated PBMCs, or DNA extracted from either of those sample types.

This chain is built from TRBV30 and TRBJ1-4; the D segment cannot be called with confidence. This clonotype originated in a woman between 50 and 59 years old who had recovered from COVID-19. The sequencing sample was made of peripheral blood. The DNA sequence is given as TGTGCCTGGAGGAGGAGGGAAAAACTGTTTTTT. This is translated as CAWRRREKLFF.